The clone carrying this TCR beta chain has a count of ten or more. Its cognate antigen is unknown. This CDR3 contains 16 residues. Trimming at V came to 0 bases and at J to 8 bases, leaving 7 bases not matched to a gene. Looked up from germline, CDR1 is MNHEY and CDR2 is SVGAGI. These data come from a study of T cell repertoires in cytomegalovirus infection. Study-wide context: A matching HLA type, together with CMV infection, was signaled by public TCR beta signatures.

Findings of the study overall: CMV-specific TCR beta clonotypes restricted by HLA-C dominated the ex vivo response. Totalled public TCR beta family frequency picked out people who carried CMV plus the relevant HLA.

Each CDR3 protein gets one entry after TCRdb re-called the reads with MiXCR. The table lists about 490,000 distinct CDR3 sequences, about 11% of them singletons, with 9.5% to 13% in the top ten. This sequence was found in a human donor in good health (CMV status not recorded). Some clones in this sample may be carry-over from other donors' samples. The rearrangement joins TRBV6-5 to TRBJ1-2; the match to TRBD1 covers 12 bases. The sequenced sample consisted of PBMCs. The CDR3 sequence is CASSYSPGQGAAGYTF. DNA of the CDR3: TGTGCCAGCAGTTACTCTCCGGGACAGGGGGCGGCGGGCTACACCTTC.